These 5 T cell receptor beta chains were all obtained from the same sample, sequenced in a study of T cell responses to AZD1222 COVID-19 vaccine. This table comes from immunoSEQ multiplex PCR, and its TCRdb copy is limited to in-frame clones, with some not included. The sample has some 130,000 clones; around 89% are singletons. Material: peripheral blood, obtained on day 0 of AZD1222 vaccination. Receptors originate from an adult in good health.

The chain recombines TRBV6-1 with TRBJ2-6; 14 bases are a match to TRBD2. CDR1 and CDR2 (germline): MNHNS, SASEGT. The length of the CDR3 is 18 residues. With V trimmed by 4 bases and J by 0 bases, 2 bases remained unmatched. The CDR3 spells CASSGTSGGNSGANVLTF. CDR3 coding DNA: TGTGCCAGCAGTGGGACTAGCGGGGGGAACTCTGGGGCCAACGTCCTGACTTTC.

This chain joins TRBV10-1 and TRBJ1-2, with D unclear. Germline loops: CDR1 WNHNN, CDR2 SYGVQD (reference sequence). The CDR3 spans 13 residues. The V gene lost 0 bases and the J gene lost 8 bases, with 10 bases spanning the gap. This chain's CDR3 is CASSESRARGYTF. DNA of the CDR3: TGCGCCAGCAGTGAGTCGAGGGCGCGGGGCTACACCTTC.

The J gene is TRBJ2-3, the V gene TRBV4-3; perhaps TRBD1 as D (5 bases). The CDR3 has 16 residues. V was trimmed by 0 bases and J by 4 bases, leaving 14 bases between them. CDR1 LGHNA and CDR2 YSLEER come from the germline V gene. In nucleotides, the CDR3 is TGCGCCAGCAGCCAAGAAGTCGGCCTCAGGGCAGATACGCAGTATTTT. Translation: CASSQEVGLRADTQYF.

Here the CDR3 DNA reads TGTGCCAGCAGCTTATTAGCGGGGTCTTACAATGAGCAGTTCTTC. This gives the protein CASSLLAGSYNEQFF. The rearrangement uses TRBV7-9 and TRBJ2-1; 8 nucleotides align to TRBD2. The CDR3 totals 15 residues. Germline trimming cut 2 bases from V and 4 bases from J; bases unmatched to any gene: 4. Germline CDR1 is SEHNR and CDR2 is FQNEAQ (reference sequence).

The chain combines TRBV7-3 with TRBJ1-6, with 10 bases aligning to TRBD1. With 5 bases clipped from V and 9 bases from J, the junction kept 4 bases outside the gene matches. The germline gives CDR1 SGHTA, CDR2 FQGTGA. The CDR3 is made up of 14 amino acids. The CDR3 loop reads CASSRGQGISPLHF. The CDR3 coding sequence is TGTGCCAGCAGCCGGGGACAGGGGATTTCACCCCTCCACTTT.